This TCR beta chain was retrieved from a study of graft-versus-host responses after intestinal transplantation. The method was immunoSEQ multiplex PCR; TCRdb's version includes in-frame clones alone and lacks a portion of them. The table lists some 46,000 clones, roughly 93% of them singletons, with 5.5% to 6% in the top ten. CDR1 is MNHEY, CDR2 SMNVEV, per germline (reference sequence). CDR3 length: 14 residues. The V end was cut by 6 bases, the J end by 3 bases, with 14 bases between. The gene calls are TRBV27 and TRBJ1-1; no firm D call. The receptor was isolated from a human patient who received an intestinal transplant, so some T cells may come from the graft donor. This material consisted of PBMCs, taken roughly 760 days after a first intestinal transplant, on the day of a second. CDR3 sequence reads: CASRITRAHTEAFF. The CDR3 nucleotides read TGTGCCAGCAGGATTACTCGAGCGCACACTGAAGCTTTCTTT.